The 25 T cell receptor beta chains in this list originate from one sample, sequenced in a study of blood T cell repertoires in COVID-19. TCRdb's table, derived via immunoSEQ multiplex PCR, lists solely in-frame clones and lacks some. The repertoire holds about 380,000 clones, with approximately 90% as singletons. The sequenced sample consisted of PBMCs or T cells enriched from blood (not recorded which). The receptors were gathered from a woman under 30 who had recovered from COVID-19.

In DNA, the CDR3 is TGTGCCACCAGTGACCCCCTGGACAGGGGTATGACAGATACGCAGTATTTT. This codes for CATSDPLDRGMTDTQYF. The rearrangement links TRBV24-1 to TRBJ2-3, with 9 bases matching TRBD1. The V gene's germline CDR1 is KGHDR and CDR2 SFDVKD. This CDR3 has 17 residues. V shed 4 bases, J shed 3 bases, and the junction held 10 bases outside the gene matches.

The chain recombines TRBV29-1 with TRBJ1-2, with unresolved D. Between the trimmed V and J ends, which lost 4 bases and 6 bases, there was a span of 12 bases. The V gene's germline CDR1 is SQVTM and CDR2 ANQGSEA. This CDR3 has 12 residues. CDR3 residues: CSVGTRKDGYTF. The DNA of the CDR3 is TGCAGCGTTGGTACGAGGAAAGATGGCTACACCTTC.

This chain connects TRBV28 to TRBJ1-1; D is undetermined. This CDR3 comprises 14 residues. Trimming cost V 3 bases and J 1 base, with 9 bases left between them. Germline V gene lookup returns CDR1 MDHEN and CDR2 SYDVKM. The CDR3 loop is CASSLGTGNTEAFF. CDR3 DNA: TGTGCCAGCAGTTTGGGTACGGGGAACACTGAAGCTTTCTTT.

The DNA for the CDR3 is TGTGCCACCAGCGGGGACAGGGGATCCAATCAGCCCCAGCATTTT. Protein: CATSGDRGSNQPQHF. J is TRBJ1-5 and V is TRBV15; TRBD1 matches at 10 bases. Germline V gene lookup returns CDR1 LNHNV and CDR2 YYDKDF (reference sequence). The CDR3 is 15 residues long. With V trimmed by 5 bases and J by 3 bases, 4 bases remained unmatched.

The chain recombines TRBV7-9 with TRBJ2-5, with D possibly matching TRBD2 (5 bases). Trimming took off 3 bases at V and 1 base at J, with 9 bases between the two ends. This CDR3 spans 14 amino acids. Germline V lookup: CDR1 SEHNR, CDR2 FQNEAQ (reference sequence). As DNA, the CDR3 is TGTGCCAGCAGCTTTGCCGGGATCCAAGAGACCCAGTACTTC. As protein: CASSFAGIQETQYF.

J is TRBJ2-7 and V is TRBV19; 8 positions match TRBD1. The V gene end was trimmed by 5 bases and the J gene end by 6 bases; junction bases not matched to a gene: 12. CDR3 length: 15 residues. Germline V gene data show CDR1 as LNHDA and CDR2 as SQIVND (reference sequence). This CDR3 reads CASSSPGAGGAEQYF. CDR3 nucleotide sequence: TGTGCCAGTAGTTCCCCGGGGGCAGGGGGCGCCGAGCAGTACTTC. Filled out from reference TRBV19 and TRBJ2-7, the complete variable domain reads DGGITQSPKYLFRKEGQNVTLSCEQNLNHDAMYWYRQDPGQGLRLIYYSQIVNDFQKGDIAEGYSVSREKKESFPLTVTSAQKNPTAFYLCASSSPGAGGAEQYFGPGTRLTVT.

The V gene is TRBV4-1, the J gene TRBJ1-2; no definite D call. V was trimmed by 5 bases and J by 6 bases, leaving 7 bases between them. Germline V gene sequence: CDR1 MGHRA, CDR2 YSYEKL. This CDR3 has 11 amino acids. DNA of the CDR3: TGCGCCAGCAGCTCCTCTGATGGCTACACCTTC. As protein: CASSSSDGYTF.

The CDR3 DNA is TGTGCCTGGAGGAGACCAGGGATTCGGTACGAGCAGTACTTC. As protein: CAWRRPGIRYEQYF. This chain uses TRBV30 with TRBJ2-7; a possible D gene is TRBD1 (5 bases). V was shortened by 3 bases and J by 4 bases, with 16 bases between the two germline ends. CDR1 is GTSNPN, CDR2 SVGIG, per germline (reference sequence). This CDR3 spans 14 amino acids.

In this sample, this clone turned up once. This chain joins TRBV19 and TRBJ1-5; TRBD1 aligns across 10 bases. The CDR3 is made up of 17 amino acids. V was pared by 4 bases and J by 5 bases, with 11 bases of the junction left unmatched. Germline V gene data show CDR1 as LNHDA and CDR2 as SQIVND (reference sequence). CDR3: CASSTFLRTGGDQPQHF. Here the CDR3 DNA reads TGTGCCAGTAGTACGTTCCTCAGGACAGGGGGTGATCAGCCCCAGCATTTT.

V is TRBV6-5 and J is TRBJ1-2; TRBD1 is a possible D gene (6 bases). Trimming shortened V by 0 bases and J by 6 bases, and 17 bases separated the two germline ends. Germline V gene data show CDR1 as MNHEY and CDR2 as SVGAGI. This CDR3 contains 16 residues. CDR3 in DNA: TGTGCCAGCAGTTACTCATTCGGGGGGGCGAACGATGGCTACACCTTC. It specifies CASSYSFGGANDGYTF.

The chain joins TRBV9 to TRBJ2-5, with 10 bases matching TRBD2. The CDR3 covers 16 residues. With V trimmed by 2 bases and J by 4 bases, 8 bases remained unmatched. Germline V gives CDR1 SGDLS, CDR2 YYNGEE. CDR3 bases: TGTGCCAGCAGCGTTGATAGCGGGGGGACCGGAGAGACCCAGTACTTC. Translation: CASSVDSGGTGETQYF.

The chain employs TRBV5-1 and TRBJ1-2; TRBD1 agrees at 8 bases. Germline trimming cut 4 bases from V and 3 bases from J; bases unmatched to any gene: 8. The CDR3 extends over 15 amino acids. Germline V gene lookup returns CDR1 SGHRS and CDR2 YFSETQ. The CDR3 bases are TGCGCCAGCAGCCTACGGACAGGGCCAGACTATGGCTACACCTTC. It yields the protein CASSLRTGPDYGYTF.

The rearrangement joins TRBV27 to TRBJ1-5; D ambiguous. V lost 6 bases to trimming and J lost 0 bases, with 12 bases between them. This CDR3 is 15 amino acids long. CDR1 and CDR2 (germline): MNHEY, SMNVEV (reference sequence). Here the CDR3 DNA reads TGTGCCAGCAGCCAAATACCCTATAGCAATCAGCCCCAGCATTTT. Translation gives CASSQIPYSNQPQHF.

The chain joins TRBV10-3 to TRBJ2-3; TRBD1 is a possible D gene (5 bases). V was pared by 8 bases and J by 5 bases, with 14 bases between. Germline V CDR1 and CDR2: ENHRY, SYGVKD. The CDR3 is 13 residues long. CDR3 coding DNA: TGTGCCATCGGGGCCTCGAAGGGAGATACGCAGTATTTT. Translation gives CAIGASKGDTQYF.

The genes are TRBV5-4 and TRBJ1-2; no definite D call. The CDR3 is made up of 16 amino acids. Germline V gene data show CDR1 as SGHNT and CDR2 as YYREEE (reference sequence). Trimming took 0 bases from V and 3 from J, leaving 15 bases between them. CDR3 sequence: CASSLDPVPSYYGYTF. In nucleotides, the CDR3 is TGTGCCAGCAGCTTGGATCCCGTCCCTTCCTACTATGGCTACACCTTC.

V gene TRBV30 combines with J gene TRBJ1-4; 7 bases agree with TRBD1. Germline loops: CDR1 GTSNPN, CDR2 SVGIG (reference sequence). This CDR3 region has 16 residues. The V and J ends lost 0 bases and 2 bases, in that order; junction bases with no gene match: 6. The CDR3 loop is CAWSVQGRGTNEKLFF. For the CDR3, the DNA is TGTGCCTGGAGTGTACAGGGGAGAGGGACTAATGAAAAACTGTTTTTT.

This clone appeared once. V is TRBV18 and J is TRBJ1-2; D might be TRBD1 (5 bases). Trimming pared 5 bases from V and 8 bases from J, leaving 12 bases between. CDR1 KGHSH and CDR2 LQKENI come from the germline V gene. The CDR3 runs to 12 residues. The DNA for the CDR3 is TGTGCCAGCTCAACCCCCGGGGGGGGCTACACCTTC. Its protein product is CASSTPGGGYTF. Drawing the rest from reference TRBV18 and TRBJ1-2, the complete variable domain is NAGVMQNPRHLVRRRGQEARLRCSPMKGHSHVYWYRQLPEEGLKFMVYLQKENIIDESGMPKERFSAEFPKEGPSILRIQQVVRGDSAAYFCASSTPGGGYTFGSGTRLTVV.

Written as DNA, the CDR3 is TGCAGCGCTGGACAGCTTATGAACACTGAAGCTTTCTTT. Amino acids: CSAGQLMNTEAFF. V and J are TRBV29-1 and TRBJ1-1; TRBD1 might be the D (6 bases). Germline V gene sequence: CDR1 SQVTM, CDR2 ANQGSEA. V was clipped by 7 bases and J by 0 bases, with 12 bases between them. The CDR3 is 13 amino acids.

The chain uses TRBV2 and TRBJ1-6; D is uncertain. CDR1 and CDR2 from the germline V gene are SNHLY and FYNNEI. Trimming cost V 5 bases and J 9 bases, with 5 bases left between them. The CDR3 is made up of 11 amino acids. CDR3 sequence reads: CASSSSSPLHF. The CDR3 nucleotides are TGTGCCAGCAGTTCGTCTTCACCCCTCCACTTT.

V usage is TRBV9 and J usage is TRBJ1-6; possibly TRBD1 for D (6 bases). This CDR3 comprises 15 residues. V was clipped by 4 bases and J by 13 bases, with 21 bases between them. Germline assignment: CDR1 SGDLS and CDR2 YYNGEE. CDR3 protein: CASSKGGDPSGPLHF. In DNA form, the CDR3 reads TGTGCCAGCAGCAAAGGGGGGGACCCCTCGGGGCCCCTCCACTTT.

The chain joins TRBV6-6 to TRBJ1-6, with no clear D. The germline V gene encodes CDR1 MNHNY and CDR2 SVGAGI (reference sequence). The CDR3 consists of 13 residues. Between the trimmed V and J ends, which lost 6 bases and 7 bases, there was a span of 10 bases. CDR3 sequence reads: CASSPSPNSPLHF. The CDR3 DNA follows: TGTGCCAGCAGCCCCTCCCCGAATTCACCCCTCCACTTT.

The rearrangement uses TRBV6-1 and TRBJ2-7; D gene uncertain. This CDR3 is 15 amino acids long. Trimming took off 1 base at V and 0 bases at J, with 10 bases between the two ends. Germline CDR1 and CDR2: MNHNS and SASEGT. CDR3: CASSEGPLSSYEQYF. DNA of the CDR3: TGTGCCAGCAGTGAAGGTCCCTTGAGCTCCTACGAGCAGTACTTC.

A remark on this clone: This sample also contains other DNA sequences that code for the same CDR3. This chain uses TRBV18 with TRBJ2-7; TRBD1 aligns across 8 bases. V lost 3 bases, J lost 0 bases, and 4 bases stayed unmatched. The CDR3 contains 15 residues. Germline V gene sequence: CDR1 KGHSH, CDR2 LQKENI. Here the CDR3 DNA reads TGTGCCAGCTCACCCCGGACAGGGAGCTCCTACGAGCAGTACTTC. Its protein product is CASSPRTGSSYEQYF. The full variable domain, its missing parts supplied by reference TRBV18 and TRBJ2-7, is NAGVMQNPRHLVRRRGQEARLRCSPMKGHSHVYWYRQLPEEGLKFMVYLQKENIIDESGMPKERFSAEFPKEGPSILRIQQVVRGDSAAYFCASSPRTGSSYEQYFGPGTRLTVT.

Here the CDR3 reads CASSLTLDITEAFF. As DNA, the CDR3 is TGTGCCAGCAGCTTAACCCTGGACATCACTGAAGCTTTCTTT. This sequence joins TRBV7-9 and TRBJ1-1, with a tentative D call TRBD1 (5 bases). Between the trimmed V and J ends, which lost 2 bases and 4 bases, there was a span of 11 bases. The V gene's germline CDR1 is SEHNR and CDR2 FQNEAQ (reference sequence). This CDR3 is built from 14 residues.

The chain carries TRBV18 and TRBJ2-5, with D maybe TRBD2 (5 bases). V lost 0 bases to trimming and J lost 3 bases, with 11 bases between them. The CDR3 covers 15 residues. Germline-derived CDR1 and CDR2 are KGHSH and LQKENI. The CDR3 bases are TGTGCCAGCTCACCACCGGGCCAGAGGGAAGAGACCCAGTACTTC. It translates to CASSPPGQREETQYF.